Shown below are 20 T cell receptor beta chains from a single sample sequenced in a study of blood T cell repertoires in COVID-19. Generated by immunoSEQ multiplex PCR, the TCRdb table keeps only in-frame clones and is missing some. The sample carries approximately 150,000 clones, 84% recorded once. Material: PBMCs or T cells enriched from blood (not recorded which). These receptors were collected from a man aged 50-59 years in a cohort exposed to, infected with or recovered from COVID-19 (not recorded which).

The chain employs TRBV27 and TRBJ2-7; 10 bases agree with TRBD2. The germline V gene has CDR1 MNHEY and CDR2 SMNVEV (reference sequence). The CDR3 consists of 15 residues. V lost 6 bases to trimming and J lost 0 bases; unmatched junction nucleotides: 5. The CDR3 loop reads CASSLAGESSYEQYF. The CDR3 coding sequence is TGTGCCAGCAGCCTAGCGGGGGAGTCCTCCTACGAGCAGTACTTC.

The chain joins TRBV19 to TRBJ1-5, with a possible D match to TRBD1 (6 bases). V was pared by 7 bases and J by 1 base, with 14 bases between. In germline, CDR1 is LNHDA, CDR2 SQIVND (reference sequence). The CDR3 runs to 15 residues. Written as DNA, the CDR3 is TGTGCCAGTAAGCCCAGGGGTACAAGCAATCAGCCCCAGCATTTT. Protein: CASKPRGTSNQPQHF.

This chain joins TRBV7-9 and TRBJ2-7; TRBD2 matches at 14 bases. Germline V gene sequence: CDR1 SEHNR, CDR2 FQNEAQ (reference sequence). The ends lost 5 bases at V and 0 bases at J; junction bases unmatched: 12. The CDR3 contains 19 residues. This CDR3 reads CASSRLAGGLLHLSYEQYF. The DNA of the CDR3 is TGTGCCAGCAGCCGACTAGCGGGGGGGCTTCTCCACCTCTCCTACGAGCAGTACTTC.

This clone appeared a single time. The gene calls are TRBV5-6 and TRBJ2-1; D perhaps matches TRBD2 (6 bases). The CDR3 extends over 15 amino acids. Germline assignment: CDR1 SGHDT and CDR2 YYEEEE. The germline V and J ends were trimmed by 0 bases and 2 bases, with 9 bases remaining between them. CDR3 protein: CASSLGGTPYNEQFF. In nucleotides, the CDR3 is TGTGCCAGCAGCTTGGGCGGGACCCCCTACAATGAGCAGTTCTTC.

J is TRBJ2-1 and V is TRBV18; D is unresolved. The CDR3 spans 13 residues. Trimming took 0 bases from V and 8 from J, leaving 8 bases between them. CDR1 is KGHSH and CDR2 is LQKENI in the germline V gene. This chain's CDR3 is CASSPPFLDEQFF. In DNA form, the CDR3 reads TGTGCCAGCTCACCACCCTTTTTAGATGAGCAGTTCTTC.

In DNA, the CDR3 is TGTGCCAGCAGCGAACACGGACAGCCGACCACTGAAGCTTTCTTT. Translated: CASSEHGQPTTEAFF. The chain is built from TRBV9 and TRBJ1-1; D possibly corresponds to TRBD1 (6 bases). This CDR3 spans 15 amino acids. Germline values: CDR1 SGDLS, CDR2 YYNGEE. V shed 3 bases and J shed 4 bases, with 16 bases lying between them.

The rearrangement uses TRBV5-1 and TRBJ1-6, with 7 nucleotides matching TRBD1. V shed 3 bases, J shed 7 bases, and the junction held 7 bases outside the gene matches. Germline CDR1 reads SGHRS; CDR2 reads YFSETQ. CDR3 length equals 15 residues. The CDR3 sequence is CASSYGQEVNSPLHF. The CDR3, as DNA: TGCGCCAGCAGCTACGGACAGGAGGTGAATTCACCCCTCCACTTT.

This chain uses TRBV30 with TRBJ1-6; D is undetermined. The V end was cut by 3 bases, the J end by 9 bases, with 12 bases between. The germline V gene has CDR1 GTSNPN and CDR2 SVGIG (reference sequence). This CDR3 spans 13 amino acids. CDR3 loop: CAWRYQSLSPLHF. For the CDR3, the DNA is TGTGCCTGGAGATACCAGTCCCTTTCACCCCTCCACTTT.

The chain uses TRBV30 and TRBJ1-3; no clear D gene. The CDR3 runs 16 residues. V lost 0 bases to trimming and J lost 0 bases, with 12 bases between them. Germline V gives CDR1 GTSNPN, CDR2 SVGIG (reference sequence). In DNA form, the CDR3 reads TGTGCCTGGAGTGTTAGTGTCACTTACTCTGGAAACACCATATATTTT. Translation: CAWSVSVTYSGNTIYF. The whole variable domain, filled in from reference TRBV30 and TRBJ1-3, reads SQTIHQWPATLVQPVGSPLSLECTVEGTSNPNLYWYRQAAGRGLQLLFYSVGIGQISSEVPQNLSASRPQDRQFILSSKKLLLSDSGFYLCAWSVSVTYSGNTIYFGEGSWLTVV.

J is TRBJ2-7 and V is TRBV23-1; D uncertain. TRBV23-1 falls under the ORF class, with uncertain function. The V gene lost 6 bases and the J gene lost 12 bases, with 9 bases spanning the gap. This CDR3 has 9 amino acids. The CDR3 protein is CASSPCLYF. CDR3 DNA: TGCGCCAGCAGCCCGTGTCTGTACTTC.

The rearrangement uses TRBV4-1 and TRBJ1-5; D gene unclear. The CDR3 runs 13 residues. CDR1 is MGHRA, CDR2 YSYEKL, per germline. V lost 1 base, J lost 7 bases, and 8 bases lay in between. CDR3 coding DNA: TGCGCCAGCAGCCAAGGGACGGGGCAGCCCCAGCATTTT. Translated, it gives CASSQGTGQPQHF.

The chain has TRBV4-3 and TRBJ1-2, with 7 bases identical to TRBD1. Germline V CDR1 and CDR2: LGHNA, YSLEER. The ends lost 3 bases at V and 8 bases at J; junction bases unmatched: 21. This CDR3 region has 18 residues. DNA of the CDR3: TGCGCCAGCAGCCATGGAAAGGAGGGGGCCAGCCGGCTTCGGGGCTACACCTTC. Its protein product is CASSHGKEGASRLRGYTF.

The chain is built from TRBV24-1 and TRBJ2-7; 7 bases line up with TRBD2. Germline values: CDR1 KGHDR, CDR2 SFDVKD. Losses at the gene ends were 5 bases for V and 7 bases for J; bases not matched to a gene: 7. CDR3 length equals 13 residues. Here the CDR3 reads CATSGGGSFEQYF. CDR3 DNA: TGTGCCACCAGTGGTGGCGGGAGCTTTGAGCAGTACTTC.

The chain links TRBV10-3 to TRBJ1-6; no firm D call. Germline loops: CDR1 ENHRY, CDR2 SYGVKD. V lost 3 bases and J lost 6, with 12 bases in between. This CDR3 contains 15 residues. The CDR3 sequence is CAISDLDSANSPLHF. In DNA, the CDR3 is TGTGCCATCAGTGACCTCGACTCGGCTAATTCACCCCTCCACTTT.

This clone has a single count. The chain is built from TRBV6-5 and TRBJ1-2; perhaps TRBD1 as D (5 bases). CDR1 MNHEY and CDR2 SVGAGI come from the germline V gene. V was clipped by 5 bases and J by 10 bases, with 20 bases between them. The CDR3 is 14 residues long. The CDR3, as DNA: TGTGCCAGCAGTCAAACAGGAGCATCGTCCTACTACACCTTC. Protein product: CASSQTGASSYYTF.

The CDR3 loop reads CASSLTGTATAWQPQHF. The DNA for the CDR3 is TGTGCCAGCAGCTTGACAGGGACGGCCACCGCGTGGCAGCCCCAGCATTTT. The chain uses TRBV5-8 and TRBJ1-5; perhaps TRBD1 as D (6 bases). The V gene lost 1 base and the J gene lost 7 bases, with 21 bases spanning the gap. This CDR3 is 17 amino acids long. Per the germline V gene, CDR1 is SGHTS and CDR2 is YDEGEE.

V usage is TRBV24-1 and J usage is TRBJ2-2; maybe TRBD2 (5 bases). V gave up 6 bases and J gave up 4 bases, with 11 bases separating them. Germline lookup yields CDR1 KGHDR and CDR2 SFDVKD. There are 14 residues in the CDR3. As DNA, the CDR3 is TGTGCCACCAGTCTGACGGGAATCACCGGGGAGCTGTTTTTT. Protein sequence: CATSLTGITGELFF.

The rearrangement joins TRBV6-6 to TRBJ1-4, with D perhaps TRBD1 (6 bases). The CDR3 covers 15 residues. The germline gives CDR1 MNHNY, CDR2 SVGAGI (reference sequence). V gave up 5 bases and J gave up 5 bases, with 15 bases separating them. In DNA, the CDR3 is TGTGCCAGCAGTGACGCGGTTCAGGGGAATGAAAAACTGTTTTTT. This sequence encodes CASSDAVQGNEKLFF.

The chain combines TRBV5-1 with TRBJ2-2; 14 bases are shared with TRBD2. Germline lookup yields CDR1 SGHRS and CDR2 YFSETQ. The trim removed 4 bases at V and 1 base at J, leaving 6 bases unmatched. The CDR3 is made up of 18 amino acids. The CDR3 DNA follows: TGCGCCAGCAGCCATGGAGGACTAGCGGGAGGGAACACCGGGGAGCTGTTTTTT. Amino acid sequence: CASSHGGLAGGNTGELFF.

The J gene is TRBJ2-7, the V gene TRBV18; D may be TRBD2 (5 bases). This CDR3 spans 14 amino acids. Deletions cut 3 bases from V and 3 bases from J, with 12 bases between. CDR1 and CDR2 from the germline V gene are KGHSH and LQKENI. The CDR3 region has the DNA TGTGCCAGCTCACCGTCGACGGGGAACTACGAGCAGTACTTC. Its protein product is CASSPSTGNYEQYF.